Listed below are T cell receptor beta chains from one sample, sequenced in a study of beta chain features in type 1 diabetes. The data were produced by immunoSEQ multiplex PCR, yet TCRdb's version contains in-frame clones alone and is incomplete. The sample holds tens of thousands of clones, roughly 34% seen once. Input material: stem cell memory CD4+ T cells from blood. These receptors were obtained from a woman aged 18 to 35 in good health. Each CDR3 is given with its conserved first and last residue. The order of the fields is V gene, D gene, CDR3 length, J gene, clone size, CDR3 protein, CDR3 DNA. D genes are given only for firm matches. Only part of the rows carry a size: once, few, many, or a class if the clone is expanded.

v_call: TRBV6-6
d_call: TRBD1
cdr3_length: 14
j_call: TRBJ1-1
clone_size: NA
cdr3_aa: CASIRGTGATEAFF
cdr3_nt: TGTGCCAGCATCCGGGGGACAGGGGCTACTGAAGCTTTCTTT

v_call: TRBV5-1
d_call: TRBD1
cdr3_length: 15
j_call: TRBJ2-2
clone_size: NA
cdr3_aa: CASSDRQGAGGELFF
cdr3_nt: TGCGCCAGCAGCGACAGACAGGGGGCCGGCGGGGAGCTGTTTTTT

v_call: TRBV7-9
d_call: TRBD2
cdr3_length: 16
j_call: TRBJ2-5
clone_size: NA
cdr3_aa: CASSLMLAGEGETQYF
cdr3_nt: TGTGCCAGCAGCTTAATGCTAGCGGGAGAGGGTGAGACCCAGTACTTC

v_call: TRBV5-1
d_call: TRBD2
cdr3_length: 15
j_call: TRBJ2-1
clone_size: NA
cdr3_aa: CASSPSGRGWNEQFF
cdr3_nt: TGCGCCAGCAGCCCAAGCGGGAGGGGGTGGAATGAGCAGTTCTTC

v_call: TRBV18
d_call: TRBD2
cdr3_length: 16
j_call: TRBJ2-7
clone_size: few
cdr3_aa: CASSPPGLAGGGEQYF
cdr3_nt: TGTGCCAGCTCACCACCAGGACTAGCGGGAGGAGGGGAGCAGTACTTC

v_call: TRBV28
d_call: NA
cdr3_length: 15
j_call: TRBJ1-2
clone_size: few
cdr3_aa: CASSLSATGSYGYTF
cdr3_nt: TGTGCCAGCAGTTTAAGCGCCACAGGGAGCTATGGCTACACCTTC

v_call: TRBV19
d_call: NA
cdr3_length: 15
j_call: TRBJ2-1
clone_size: NA
cdr3_aa: CASSLLGGRTNEQFF
cdr3_nt: TGTGCCAGTAGCCTACTCGGGGGGCGCACCAATGAGCAGTTCTTC

v_call: TRBV7-9
d_call: TRBD1
cdr3_length: 17
j_call: TRBJ2-2
clone_size: NA
cdr3_aa: CASSLRAGTGVAGELFF
cdr3_nt: TGTGCCAGCAGCTTAAGGGCCGGGACAGGGGTCGCCGGGGAGCTGTTTTTT

v_call: TRBV2
d_call: TRBD1
cdr3_length: 12
j_call: TRBJ1-2
clone_size: few
cdr3_aa: CASSGDRGGYTF
cdr3_nt: TGTGCCAGCAGTGGGGACAGGGGTGGCTACACCTTC

v_call: TRBV6-5
d_call: NA
cdr3_length: 13
j_call: TRBJ2-7
clone_size: NA
cdr3_aa: CASSFGRSYEQYF
cdr3_nt: TGTGCCAGCAGTTTTGGCAGATCCTACGAGCAGTACTTC